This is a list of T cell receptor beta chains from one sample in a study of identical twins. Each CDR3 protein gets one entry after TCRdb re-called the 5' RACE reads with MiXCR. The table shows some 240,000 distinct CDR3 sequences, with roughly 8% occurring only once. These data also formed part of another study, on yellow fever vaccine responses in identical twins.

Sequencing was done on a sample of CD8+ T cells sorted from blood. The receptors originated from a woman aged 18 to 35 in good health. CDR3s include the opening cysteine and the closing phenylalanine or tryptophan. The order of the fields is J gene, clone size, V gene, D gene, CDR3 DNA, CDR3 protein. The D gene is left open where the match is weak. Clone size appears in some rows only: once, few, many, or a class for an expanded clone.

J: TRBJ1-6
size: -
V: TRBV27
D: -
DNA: TGTGCCAGCAGTTCTCGGAGGGAATTCACCGGCGAGGTCCACTTT
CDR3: CASSSRREFTGEVHF

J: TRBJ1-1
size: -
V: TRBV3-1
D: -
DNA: TGTGCCAGCAGCCAAGGTTGGAGGACTCAAGGCACTGAAGCTTTCTTT
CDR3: CASSQGWRTQGTEAFF

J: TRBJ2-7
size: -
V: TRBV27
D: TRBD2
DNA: TGTGCCAGCGGGGGGGACGCCTACGAGCAGTACTTC
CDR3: CASGGDAYEQYF

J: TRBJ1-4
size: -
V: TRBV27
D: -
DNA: TGTGCCAGCAGTTTAACAGGGTATGAAAAACTGTTTTTT
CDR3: CASSLTGYEKLFF

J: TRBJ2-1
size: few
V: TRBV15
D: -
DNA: TGTGCCACCAGCCGAACCCGCGAAGGGTACAATGAGCAGTTCTTC
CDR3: CATSRTREGYNEQFF

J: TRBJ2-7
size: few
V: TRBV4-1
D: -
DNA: TGCGCCAGCAGCCCTGGGGTAGAGTACGAGCAGTACTTC
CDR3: CASSPGVEYEQYF

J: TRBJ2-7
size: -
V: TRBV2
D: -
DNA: TGTGCCAGCAGTTCCGGTAGGACCTCCTACGAGCAGTACTTC
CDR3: CASSSGRTSYEQYF

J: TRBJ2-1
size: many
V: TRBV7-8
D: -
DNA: TGTGCCAGCAGCTTAGAGCCAGCGAGCTCCTACAATGAGCAGTTCTTC
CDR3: CASSLEPASSYNEQFF

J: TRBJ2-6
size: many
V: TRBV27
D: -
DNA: TGTGCCAGCAGTTCGTTAGGGACGGGCGACTCTGGGGCCAACGTCCTGACTTTC
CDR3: CASSSLGTGDSGANVLTF

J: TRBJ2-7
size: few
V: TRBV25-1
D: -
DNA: TGTGCCAGCACCCGATCGGGGGAGCAGTACTTC
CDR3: CASTRSGEQYF

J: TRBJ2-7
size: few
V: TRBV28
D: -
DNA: TGTGCCAGCATAGGGCCGGAGACCTACGAGCAGTACTTC
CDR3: CASIGPETYEQYF

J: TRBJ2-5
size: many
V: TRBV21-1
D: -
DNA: TGTGCCAGCAGCCAACGGCACTTCCAAGAGACCCAGTACTTC
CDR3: CASSQRHFQETQYF

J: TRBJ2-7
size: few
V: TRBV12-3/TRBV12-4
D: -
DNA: TGTGCCAGCAGTAACCCAGGGTTAGCTTACGAGCAGTACTTC
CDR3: CASSNPGLAYEQYF

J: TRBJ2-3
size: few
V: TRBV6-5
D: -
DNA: TGTGCCAGCAGTTACCTCGGGACCGACAACACAGATACGCAGTATTTT
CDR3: CASSYLGTDNTDTQYF

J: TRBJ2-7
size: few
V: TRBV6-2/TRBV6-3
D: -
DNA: TGTGCCAGCAGTACCGGGACCCCCGGCTGGCAGTACTTC
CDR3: CASSTGTPGWQYF

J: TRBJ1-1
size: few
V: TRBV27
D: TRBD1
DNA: TGTGCCAGCAGCCGGGGACAGGGGACTGAAGCTTTCTTT
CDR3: CASSRGQGTEAFF